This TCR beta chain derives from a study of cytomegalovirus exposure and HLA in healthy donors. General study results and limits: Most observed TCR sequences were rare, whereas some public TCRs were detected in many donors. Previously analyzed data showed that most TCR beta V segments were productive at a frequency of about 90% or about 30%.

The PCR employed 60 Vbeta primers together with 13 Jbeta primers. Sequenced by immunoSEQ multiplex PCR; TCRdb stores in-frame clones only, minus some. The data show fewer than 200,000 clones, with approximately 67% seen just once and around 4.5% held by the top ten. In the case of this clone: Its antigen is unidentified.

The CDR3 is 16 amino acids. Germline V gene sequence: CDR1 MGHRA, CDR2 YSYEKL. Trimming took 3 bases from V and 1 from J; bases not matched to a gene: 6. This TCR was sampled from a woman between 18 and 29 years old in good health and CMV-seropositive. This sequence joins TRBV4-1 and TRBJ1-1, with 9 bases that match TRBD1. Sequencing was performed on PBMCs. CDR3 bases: TGCGCCAGCAGCCAGAGGACGGGACAGGGGAACACTGAAGCTTTCTTT. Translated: CASSQRTGQGNTEAFF.